This T cell receptor (beta chain) was sequenced in a study of cytomegalovirus exposure and HLA in healthy donors. The PCR had 60 Vbeta and 13 Jbeta primers. Sequenced by immunoSEQ multiplex PCR; TCRdb stores in-frame clones only, minus some. Of 150,000 or so clones listed, roughly 81% are singletons. Of note for this clone: Its matching antigen is unknown.

Overall study results and limits: In terms of immune exposure information, only CMV serostatus was available. Roughly 170 TCR beta chains were listed as cytomegalovirus-associated. The majority of CMV-associated TCR beta chains were reported as apparently HLA-restricted in a later analysis.

The CDR3 length is 17 residues. Germline V lookup: CDR1 LNHDA, CDR2 SQIVND (reference sequence). V lost 11 bases, J lost 2 bases, and 14 bases stayed unmatched. Sequencing was carried out using PBMCs. V gene TRBV19 combines with J gene TRBJ2-2; 10 bases line up with TRBD2. The source is a female donor in good health and CMV-seronegative. In nucleotides, the CDR3 is TGTGCCTCTTCAAGGGGTAGCGGGGGGAGTAACACCGGGGAGCTGTTTTTT. Its translation: CASSRGSGGSNTGELFF.